This T cell receptor (beta chain) was sequenced for a study of shared clonotypes between healthy human individuals. This clone turned up a few times. Trimming shortened V by 4 bases and J by 0 bases, and 10 bases separated the two germline ends. In germline, CDR1 is MNHNS, CDR2 SASEGT. This CDR3 comprises 15 residues. Selected positively for CCR7 and CD45RO-negative, naive CD8 cells excluded terminally differentiated effector memory CD45RA+ cells. The repertoire was sequenced with immunoSEQ multiplex PCR; TCRdb's copy has only in-frame clones and lacks some. This sample has about 2.1 million clones, with 90% to 95% found just once.

The TCR sequence derives from a man younger than 35 in good health. Some clones in this sample may be carry-over from other donors' samples. This chain connects TRBV6-1 to TRBJ1-3; TRBD1 might be the D (6 bases). Specimen: naive CD8+ T cells from PBMCs. The CDR3 reads CASSATGYSGNTIYF. CDR3 coding DNA: TGTGCCAGCAGTGCGACAGGCTACTCTGGAAACACCATATATTTT.